Reported below is one T cell receptor beta chain. The treatment is: around 19 received Ad26.COV2.S at low or high dose, single or two shots; about 5 received placebo; per-sample allocation not given. At day 63 after the first vaccine or placebo injection, samples were drawn. Sequencing was performed with immunoSEQ multiplex PCR; in TCRdb, only in-frame clones are kept and a portion is missing. The table has about 500,000 clones, 80% to 90% seen once; the top ten hold over 1.5%. Trimming took 6 bases from V and 0 from J, leaving 11 bases between them. The CDR3 totals 15 residues. The V gene's germline CDR1 is ENHRY and CDR2 SYGVKD. The data originate from a study of Ad26.COV2.S vaccination and SARS-CoV-2 variants. Overall study context: Within the COV1001 Ad26.COV2.S trial arm, the donor was enrolled.

The clonotype was recovered from a person between 18 and 65 years old who received the Ad26.COV2.S COVID-19 vaccine or a placebo. The sample here was peripheral blood, taken in a trial of Ad26.COV2.S vaccine versus placebo. The J gene is TRBJ2-2, the V gene TRBV10-3; tentatively, D is TRBD2 (6 bases). In nucleotides, the CDR3 is TGTGCCATCAGCCTCGGCGGGGCGAACACCGGGGAGCTGTTTTTT. As protein: CAISLGGANTGELFF.